This T cell receptor (beta chain) derives from a study of shared clonotypes between healthy human individuals. Background on the study: Per donor, three plates held CD4 naive cells, three held CD4 memory, two held CD8 naive and one held CD8 memory.

The protocol was immunoSEQ multiplex PCR, while the TCRdb copy is restricted to in-frame clones and leaves out a portion. This table holds about 2.1 million clones, around 93% found once. Naive CD8 cells were CD45RO-negative, positively selected for CCR7, excluding terminally differentiated effector memory CD45RA+ cells. The sequencing sample was made of naive CD8+ T cells from PBMCs. This receptor was identified in a man between 18 and 35 years old in good health. Some clones in this sample may be carry-over from other donors' samples.

The CDR3 DNA reads TGTGCCAGCAACCGAACCTGGGGGAAGGGAACGGGTACGGAGCAGCCCCAGCATTTT. This gives the protein CASNRTWGKGTGTEQPQHF. The chain is built from TRBV28 and TRBJ1-5; weak D call: TRBD1 (5 bases). Germline loops: CDR1 MDHEN, CDR2 SYDVKM. The CDR3 runs to 19 residues. The germline V and J ends were trimmed by 7 bases and 7 bases, with 32 bases remaining between them.